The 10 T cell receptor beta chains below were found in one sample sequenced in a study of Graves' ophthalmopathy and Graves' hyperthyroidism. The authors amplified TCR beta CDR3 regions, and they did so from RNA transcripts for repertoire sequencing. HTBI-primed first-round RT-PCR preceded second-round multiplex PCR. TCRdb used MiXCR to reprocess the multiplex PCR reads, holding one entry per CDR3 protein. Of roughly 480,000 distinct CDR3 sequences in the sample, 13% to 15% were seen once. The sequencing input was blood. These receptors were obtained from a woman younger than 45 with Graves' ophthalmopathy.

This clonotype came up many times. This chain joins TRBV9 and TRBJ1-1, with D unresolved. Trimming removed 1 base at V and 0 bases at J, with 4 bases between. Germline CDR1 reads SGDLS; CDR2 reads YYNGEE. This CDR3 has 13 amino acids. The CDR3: CASSVRVNTEAFF. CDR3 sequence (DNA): TGTGCCAGCAGCGTAAGGGTGAACACTGAAGCTTTCTTT.

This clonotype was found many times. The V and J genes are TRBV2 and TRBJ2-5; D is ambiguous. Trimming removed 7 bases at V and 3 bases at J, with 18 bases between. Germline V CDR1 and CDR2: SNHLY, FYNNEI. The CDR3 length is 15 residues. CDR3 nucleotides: TGTGCCAGCACCCCAGCGCTGAAGGCAGAAGAGACCCAGTACTTC. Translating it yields CASTPALKAEETQYF.

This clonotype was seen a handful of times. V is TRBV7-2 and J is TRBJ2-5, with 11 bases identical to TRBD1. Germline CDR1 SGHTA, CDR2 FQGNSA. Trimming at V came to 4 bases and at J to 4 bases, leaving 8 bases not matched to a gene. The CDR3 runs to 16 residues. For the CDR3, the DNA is TGTGCCAGCAGCTATCGGACAGGGGGCGGGGGAGAGACCCAGTACTTC. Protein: CASSYRTGGGGETQYF.

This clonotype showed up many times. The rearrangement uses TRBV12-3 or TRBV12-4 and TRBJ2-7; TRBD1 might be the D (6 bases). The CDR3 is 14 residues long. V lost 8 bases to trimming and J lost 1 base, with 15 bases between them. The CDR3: CASPPRGGSYEQYF. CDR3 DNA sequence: TGTGCCAGCCCCCCCAGGGGTGGGTCCTACGAGCAGTACTTC.

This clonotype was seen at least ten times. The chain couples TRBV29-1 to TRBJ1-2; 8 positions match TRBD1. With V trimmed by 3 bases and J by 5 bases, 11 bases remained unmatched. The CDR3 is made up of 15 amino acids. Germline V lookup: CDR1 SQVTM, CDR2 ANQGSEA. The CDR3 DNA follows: TGCAGCGTTGAGGGCGGCAGGGGGCTTGGGTATGGCTACACCTTC. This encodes CSVEGGRGLGYGYTF.

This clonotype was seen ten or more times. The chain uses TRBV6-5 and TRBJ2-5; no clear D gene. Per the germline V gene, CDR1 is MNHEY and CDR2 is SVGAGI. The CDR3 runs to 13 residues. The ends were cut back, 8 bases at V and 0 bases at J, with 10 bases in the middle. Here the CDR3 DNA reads TGTGCCAGCGGACGAGACTACCAAGAGACCCAGTACTTC. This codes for CASGRDYQETQYF.

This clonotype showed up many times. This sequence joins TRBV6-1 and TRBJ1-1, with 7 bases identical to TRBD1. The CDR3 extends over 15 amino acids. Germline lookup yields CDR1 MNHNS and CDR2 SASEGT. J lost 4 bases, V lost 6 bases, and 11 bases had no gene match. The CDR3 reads CASRTGSYVATEAFF. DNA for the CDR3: TGTGCCAGCAGGACAGGGTCGTATGTGGCCACTGAAGCTTTCTTT.

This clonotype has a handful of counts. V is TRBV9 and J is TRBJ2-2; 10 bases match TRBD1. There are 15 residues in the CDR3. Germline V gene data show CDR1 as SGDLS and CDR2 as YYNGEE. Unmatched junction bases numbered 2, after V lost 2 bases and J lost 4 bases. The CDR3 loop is CASSVGTGVTGELFF. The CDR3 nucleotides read TGTGCCAGCAGCGTGGGGACAGGGGTCACCGGGGAGCTGTTTTTT.

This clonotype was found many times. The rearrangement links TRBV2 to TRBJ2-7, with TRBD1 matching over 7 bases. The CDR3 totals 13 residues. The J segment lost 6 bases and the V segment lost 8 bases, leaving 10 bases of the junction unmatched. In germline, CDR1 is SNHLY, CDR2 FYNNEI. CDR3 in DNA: TGTGCCAGCTATACGACAGGGCGGTTCGAGCAGTACTTC. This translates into CASYTTGRFEQYF.

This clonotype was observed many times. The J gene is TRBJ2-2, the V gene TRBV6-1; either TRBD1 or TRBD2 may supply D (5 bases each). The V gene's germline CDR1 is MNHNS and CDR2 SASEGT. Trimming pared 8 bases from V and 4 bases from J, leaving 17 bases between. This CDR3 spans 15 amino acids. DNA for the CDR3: TGTGCCAGCTCGGAGCGGCAGGGACCCACCGGGGAGCTGTTTTTT. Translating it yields CASSERQGPTGELFF.